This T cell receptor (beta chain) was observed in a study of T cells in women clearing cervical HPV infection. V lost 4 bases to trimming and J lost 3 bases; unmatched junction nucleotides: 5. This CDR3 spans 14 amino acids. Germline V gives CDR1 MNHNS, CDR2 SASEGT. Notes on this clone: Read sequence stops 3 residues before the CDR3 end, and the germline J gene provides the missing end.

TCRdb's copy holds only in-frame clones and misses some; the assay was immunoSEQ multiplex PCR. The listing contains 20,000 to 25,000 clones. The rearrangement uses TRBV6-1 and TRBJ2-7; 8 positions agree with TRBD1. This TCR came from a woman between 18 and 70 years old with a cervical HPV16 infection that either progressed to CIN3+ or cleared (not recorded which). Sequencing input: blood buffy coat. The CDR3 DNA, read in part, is TGTGCCAGCAGTGTAGCCGGGACAGGCTACGAG. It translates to CASSVAGTGYE. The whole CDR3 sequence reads CASSVAGTGYEQYF.